This passage covers 26 T cell receptor beta chains from one sample sequenced in a study of blood T cell repertoires in COVID-19. Measured with immunoSEQ multiplex PCR; TCRdb has only the in-frame clones, and not every one. The sample holds approximately 320,000 clones, roughly 85% seen once. The sample comprised peripheral blood. The receptors originated from a human donor in a cohort sampled during active COVID-19.

In DNA form, the CDR3 reads TGTGCCAGCAGCCCTGGGAGCGAGCAGTACTTC. Its translation: CASSPGSEQYF. The chain employs TRBV12-3 or TRBV12-4 and TRBJ2-7, with a weak D call TRBD2 (5 bases). The V and J ends lost 6 bases and 6 bases respectively, with 9 bases between them. The length of the CDR3 is 11 residues.

The chain links TRBV21-1 to TRBJ1-5; TRBD1 is the table's D call and was not checked against the DNA. TRBV21-1 is described as a pseudogene. The CDR3 sequence is 15 residues long. In nucleotides, the CDR3 is TGTGCCAGCAGCAACTTGGGCCTCCTCAATCAGCCCCAGCATTTT. It is translated as CASSNLGLLNQPQHF.

The V and J genes are TRBV18 and TRBJ1-2, with D uncertain. V was shortened by 6 bases and J by 7 bases, with 15 bases between the two germline ends. Germline values: CDR1 KGHSH, CDR2 LQKENI. This CDR3 is built from 13 residues. Here the CDR3 DNA reads TGTGCCAGCTCTTCCGGGGAAGGTTCTGGCTACACCTTC. It yields the protein CASSSGEGSGYTF.

The rearrangement links TRBV6-1 to TRBJ1-5; D gene ambiguous. The CDR3 is made up of 17 amino acids. V was cut by 0 bases and J by 1 base, with 13 bases left in between. Germline V gene lookup returns CDR1 MNHNS and CDR2 SASEGT. The CDR3: CASSEARALGSNQPQHF. CDR3 DNA: TGTGCCAGCAGTGAAGCGCGGGCCCTAGGAAGCAATCAGCCCCAGCATTTT.

J is TRBJ2-2 and V is TRBV29-1; tentatively, D is TRBD1 (6 bases). The CDR3 covers 16 residues. Germline values: CDR1 SQVTM, CDR2 ANQGSEA. V was shortened by 5 bases and J by 0 bases, with 16 bases between the two germline ends. Here the CDR3 DNA reads TGCAGCGTTATGTTACAGGGCAGGGCGAACACCGGGGAGCTGTTTTTT. Protein product: CSVMLQGRANTGELFF.

This clone appeared once. The chain carries TRBV19 and TRBJ1-3, with 10 bases aligning to TRBD1. The CDR3 is 15 amino acids. Germline loops: CDR1 LNHDA, CDR2 SQIVND (reference sequence). V was clipped by 8 bases and J by 4 bases; unmatched bases: 8. The CDR3 region has the DNA TGTGCCAGTCGGAGGACGACAGGGGGCGGAAACACCATATATTTT. Translation gives CASRRTTGGGNTIYF. Full variable domain (rest looked up from reference TRBV19 and TRBJ1-3): DGGITQSPKYLFRKEGQNVTLSCEQNLNHDAMYWYRQDPGQGLRLIYYSQIVNDFQKGDIAEGYSVSREKKESFPLTVTSAQKNPTAFYLCASRRTTGGGNTIYFGEGSWLTVV.

The J gene is TRBJ2-3, the V gene TRBV10-3, with D possibly matching TRBD2 (6 bases). The V and J ends lost 6 bases and 6 bases respectively, with 16 bases between them. The length of the CDR3 is 14 residues. Per germline, CDR1 ENHRY and CDR2 SYGVKD. The CDR3 loop reads CAISLAQPSDTQYF. Written as DNA, the CDR3 is TGTGCCATCAGCCTAGCGCAACCGTCGGATACGCAGTATTTT.

This clone was seen a few times. The genes are TRBV14 and TRBJ1-1, with D unresolved. The V end was cut by 4 bases, the J end by 2 bases, with 8 bases between. The CDR3 consists of 13 residues. Germline V gene sequence: CDR1 SGHDN, CDR2 FVKESK. CDR3 loop: CASSRERNTEAFF. CDR3 DNA: TGTGCCAGCAGCCGTGAGAGAAACACTGAAGCTTTCTTT.

V gene TRBV7-3 combines with J gene TRBJ2-3; 12 bases align to TRBD2. The CDR3 totals 19 residues. Germline V gene sequence: CDR1 SGHTA, CDR2 FQGTGA. Losses at the gene ends were 5 bases for V and 0 bases for J; bases not matched to a gene: 12. The CDR3 nucleotides read TGTGCCAGCAGCCAAAACCCACTAGCGGGGGGCCGTAGCACAGATACGCAGTATTTT. This codes for CASSQNPLAGGRSTDTQYF.

This clone was counted a few times. This chain connects TRBV7-3 to TRBJ2-7; TRBD1 matches 9 bases. Germline loops: CDR1 SGHTA, CDR2 FQGTGA. V was pared by 0 bases and J by 1 base, with 4 bases of the junction left unmatched. This CDR3 is built from 16 residues. The CDR3 sequence: CASSLTGQGESYEQYF. The DNA for the CDR3 is TGTGCCAGCAGCTTAACGGGACAGGGAGAGTCCTACGAGCAGTACTTC.

This clone has ten or more counts. The genes are TRBV11-2 and TRBJ1-2; 9 bases agree with TRBD1. The CDR3 contains 16 residues. J lost 6 bases, V lost 4 bases, and 12 bases had no gene match. Germline CDR1 and CDR2: SGHAT and FQNNGV. This chain's CDR3 is CASSSTPGQGVDGYTF. As DNA, the CDR3 is TGTGCCAGCAGCTCCACCCCGGGACAGGGTGTGGATGGCTACACCTTC.

This clone is a singleton in its sample. This chain connects TRBV18 to TRBJ1-1, with 7 bases that match TRBD1. After removal of 3 bases from V and 0 bases from J, the junction contained 7 bases not matched to a gene. The CDR3 loop spans 16 amino acids. The germline V gene has CDR1 KGHSH and CDR2 LQKENI. The chain's CDR3 is CASSPIAGGMNTEAFF. In DNA, the CDR3 is TGTGCCAGCTCACCGATAGCAGGGGGAATGAACACTGAAGCTTTCTTT.

This clone was seen only once. The chain combines TRBV19 with TRBJ2-7; TRBD1 matches at 10 bases. The CDR3 sequence is 15 residues long. V lost 4 bases, J lost 4 bases, and 7 bases stayed unmatched. The germline gives CDR1 LNHDA, CDR2 SQIVND (reference sequence). The CDR3 DNA reads as TGTGCCAGTAGTACGGGACAGGGGTTTTCATACGAGCAGTACTTC. As protein: CASSTGQGFSYEQYF.

The chain recombines TRBV19 with TRBJ1-2; no reliable D call. Germline CDR1 and CDR2: LNHDA and SQIVND (reference sequence). Trimming shortened V by 1 base and J by 5 bases, and 8 bases separated the two germline ends. The CDR3 covers 13 residues. This CDR3 is CASSIVSGYGYTF. CDR3 nucleotide sequence: TGTGCCAGTAGTATAGTGTCCGGGTATGGCTACACCTTC.

The chain joins TRBV5-1 to TRBJ1-6; D is possibly TRBD1 (5 bases). The germline CDR1 and CDR2 sequences are SGHRS and YFSETQ. This CDR3 spans 14 amino acids. V shed 0 bases and J shed 8 bases, with 9 bases lying between them. DNA of the CDR3: TGCGCCAGCAGCTTGGAGGGGCTACATTCACCCCTCCACTTT. Protein sequence: CASSLEGLHSPLHF.

The chain links TRBV30 to TRBJ1-1; TRBD1 is a possible D gene (5 bases). This CDR3 contains 12 residues. Per germline, CDR1 GTSNPN and CDR2 SVGIG (reference sequence). Deletions cut 6 bases from V and 4 bases from J, with 12 bases between. The CDR3 is CACAGDSTEAFF. The DNA for the CDR3 is TGTGCCTGTGCTGGGGACTCCACTGAAGCTTTCTTT.

This clone showed up just a few times. The V and J genes are TRBV19 and TRBJ2-2; perhaps TRBD1 as D (5 bases). Trimming took 4 bases from V and 0 from J, leaving 12 bases between them. CDR3 length equals 16 residues. Germline assignment: CDR1 LNHDA and CDR2 SQIVND (reference sequence). In DNA, the CDR3 is TGTGCCAGTAGTACCCGGACACCTACGAACACCGGGGAGCTGTTTTTT. Residues: CASSTRTPTNTGELFF.

This chain joins TRBV5-1 and TRBJ2-3; 14 nucleotides line up with TRBD2. Per germline, CDR1 SGHRS and CDR2 YFSETQ. This CDR3 region has 16 residues. Germline trimming cut 4 bases from V and 2 bases from J; bases unmatched to any gene: 3. The CDR3 sequence: CASSPTSGGDTDTQYF. The CDR3 DNA sequence: TGCGCCAGCAGCCCGACTAGCGGGGGGGACACAGATACGCAGTATTTT.

The chain recombines TRBV7-8 with TRBJ2-3; D remains unclear. Germline V gives CDR1 SGHVS, CDR2 FQNEAQ. CDR3 length: 12 amino acids. Trimming removed 2 bases from V and 11 bases from J, with 11 bases in between. In DNA form, the CDR3 reads TGTGCCAGCAGCTTATTACGAGAGAAGCAGTATTTT. This sequence encodes CASSLLREKQYF.

V and J are TRBV9 and TRBJ2-2, with D possibly matching TRBD2 (6 bases). Trimming removed 0 bases from V and 7 bases from J, with 10 bases in between. Per germline, CDR1 SGDLS and CDR2 YYNGEE. The length of the CDR3 is 14 residues. CDR3 DNA sequence: TGTGCCAGCAGCGTAGCCGGGGGTGGCGGGGAGCTGTTTTTT. This sequence encodes CASSVAGGGGELFF. Complete variable domain (other parts from reference TRBV9 and TRBJ2-2): DSGVTQTPKHLITATGQRVTLRCSPRSGDLSVYWYQQSLDQGLQFLIQYYNGEERAKGNILERFSAQQFPDLHSELNLSSLELGDSALYFCASSVAGGGGELFFGEGSRLTVL.

In its sample, this clone was seen once. This rearrangement joins TRBV18 to TRBJ1-5, with 8 bases lining up with TRBD1. The CDR3 has 17 amino acids. The V and J ends lost 2 bases and 0 bases, in that order; junction bases with no gene match: 6. Germline CDR1 and CDR2: KGHSH and LQKENI. In DNA form, the CDR3 reads TGTGCCAGCTCACCAACAGGGGGTATGTATAGCAATCAGCCCCAGCATTTT. It is translated as CASSPTGGMYSNQPQHF.

The V and J genes are TRBV5-1 and TRBJ1-2; TRBD1 agrees at 8 bases. Germline loops: CDR1 SGHRS, CDR2 YFSETQ. Trimming took 4 bases from V and 4 from J; bases not matched to a gene: 9. The CDR3 length is 15 residues. CDR3 in DNA: TGCGCCAGCAGCGGATGGGGACAGGACGTCTATGGCTACACCTTC. It specifies CASSGWGQDVYGYTF.

The chain combines TRBV4-2 with TRBJ2-4, with D tentatively TRBD2 (5 bases). The CDR3 runs 17 residues. V was shortened by 4 bases and J by 3 bases, with 19 bases between the two germline ends. CDR1 LGHNA and CDR2 YNFKEQ come from the germline V gene. As DNA, the CDR3 is TGTGCCAGCAGCCCAAGCCTCGGGAAGCAACTCAAAAACATTCAGTACTTC. It encodes CASSPSLGKQLKNIQYF.

The V gene is TRBV6-5, the J gene TRBJ2-5; TRBD2 might be the D (6 bases). With 6 bases removed from V and 4 bases from J, the gap between germline ends came to 15 bases. The germline V gene encodes CDR1 MNHEY and CDR2 SVGAGI. This CDR3 is 14 amino acids long. The DNA of the CDR3 is TGTGCCAGCAGGGAGCTAGCGCTGGGAGAGACCCAGTACTTC. Amino acids: CASRELALGETQYF.

The rearrangement uses TRBV20-1 and TRBJ1-2, with D possibly being TRBD1 (5 bases). Germline loops: CDR1 DFQATT, CDR2 SNEGSKA (reference sequence). There are 12 residues in the CDR3. Trimming cost V 3 bases and J 7 bases, with 12 bases left between them. CDR3 loop: CSASPRVSGYTF. For the CDR3, the DNA is TGCAGTGCTAGTCCCAGGGTGTCTGGCTACACCTTC.

In the case of this clone: Other nucleotide sequences in the sample specify the same CDR3. The CDR3 coding sequence is TGTGCCAGCAGCTTAGGGCAGAACACTGAAGCTTTCTTT. As protein: CASSLGQNTEAFF. The chain couples TRBV7-6 to TRBJ1-1, with D hard to call. Trimming took off 1 base at V and 1 base at J, with 4 bases between the two ends. CDR3 length: 13 residues. Germline CDR1 is SGHVS and CDR2 is FNYEAQ.